This paragraph reports one T cell receptor beta chain. Its target is unknown. The germline V and J ends were trimmed by 7 bases and 5 bases, with 12 bases remaining between them. This CDR3 is 13 amino acids long. Germline V lookup: CDR1 MNHNS, CDR2 SASEGT. Every bit of the isolated RNA underwent reverse transcription, so sequencing read expressed TCRB transcripts. The assay was immunoSEQ multiplex PCR, and TCRdb's table has in-frame clones only and misses some. The profile covers approximately 600,000 clones, with around 12% appearing a single time and more than 0.09% taken by the ten largest. It was via CD45RO/CCR7/CD25/CD127/CD95/CD27 that CD4+ naive, central memory, regulatory and stem cell-like memory cells were sorted. The data were taken from a study of beta chain features in type 1 diabetes. Findings and caveats of the study: There was a moderate but significant shortening of TCRB CDR3s in all four CD4+ subsets of Type 1 diabetes patients.

This chain joins TRBV6-1 and TRBJ1-5; D is ambiguous. Material for sequencing was naive CD4+ T cells from blood. The receptor was isolated from a man aged 30-40 years with type 1 diabetes. The DNA for the CDR3 is TGTGCCAGCATAGCGCATCGGGATCAGCCCCAGCATTTT. This translates into CASIAHRDQPQHF.